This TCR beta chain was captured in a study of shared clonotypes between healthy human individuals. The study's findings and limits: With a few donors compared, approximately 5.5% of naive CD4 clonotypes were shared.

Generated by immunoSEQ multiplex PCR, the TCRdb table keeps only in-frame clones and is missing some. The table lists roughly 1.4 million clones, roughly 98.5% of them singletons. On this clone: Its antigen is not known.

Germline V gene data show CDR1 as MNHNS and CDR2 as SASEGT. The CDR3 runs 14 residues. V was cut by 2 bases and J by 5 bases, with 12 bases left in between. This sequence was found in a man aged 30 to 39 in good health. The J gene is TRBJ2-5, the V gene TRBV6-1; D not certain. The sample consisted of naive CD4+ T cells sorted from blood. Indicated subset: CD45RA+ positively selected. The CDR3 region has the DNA TGTGCCAGCAGTGAACGGTCTTTAAGGGAGACCCAGTACTTC. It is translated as CASSERSLRETQYF.